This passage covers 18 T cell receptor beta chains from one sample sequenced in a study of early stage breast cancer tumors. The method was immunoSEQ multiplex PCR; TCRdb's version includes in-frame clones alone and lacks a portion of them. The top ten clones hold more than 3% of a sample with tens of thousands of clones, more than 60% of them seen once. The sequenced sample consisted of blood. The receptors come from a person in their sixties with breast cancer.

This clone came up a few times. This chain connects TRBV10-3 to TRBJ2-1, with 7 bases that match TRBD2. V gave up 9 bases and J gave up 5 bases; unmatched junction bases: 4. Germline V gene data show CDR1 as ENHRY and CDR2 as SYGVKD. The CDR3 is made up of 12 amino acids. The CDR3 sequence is CAIGLDHNEQFF. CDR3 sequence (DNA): TGTGCCATTGGACTAGACCACAATGAGCAGTTCTTC.

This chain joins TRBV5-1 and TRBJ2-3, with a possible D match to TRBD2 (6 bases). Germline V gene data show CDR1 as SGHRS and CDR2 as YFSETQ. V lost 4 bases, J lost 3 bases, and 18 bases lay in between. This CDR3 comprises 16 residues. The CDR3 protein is CASSPGLDIGTDTQYF. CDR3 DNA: TGCGCCAGCAGCCCGGGACTGGACATTGGTACAGATACGCAGTATTTT.

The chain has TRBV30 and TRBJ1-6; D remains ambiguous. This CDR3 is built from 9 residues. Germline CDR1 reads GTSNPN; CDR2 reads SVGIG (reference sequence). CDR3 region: CAGHSPLHF. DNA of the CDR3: TGTGCTGGGCATTCACCCCTCCACTTT.

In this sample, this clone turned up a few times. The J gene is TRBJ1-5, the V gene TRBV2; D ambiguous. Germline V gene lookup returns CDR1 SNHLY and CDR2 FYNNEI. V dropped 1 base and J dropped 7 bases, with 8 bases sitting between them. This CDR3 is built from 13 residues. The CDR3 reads CASSEGSGQPQHF. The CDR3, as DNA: TGTGCCAGCAGTGAAGGGTCGGGGCAGCCCCAGCATTTT.

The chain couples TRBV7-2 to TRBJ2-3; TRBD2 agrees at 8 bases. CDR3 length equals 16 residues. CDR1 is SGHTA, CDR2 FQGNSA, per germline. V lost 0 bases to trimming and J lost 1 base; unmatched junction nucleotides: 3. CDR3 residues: CASSLAAGEGTDTQYF. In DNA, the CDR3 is TGTGCCAGCAGCTTAGCAGCGGGAGAGGGCACAGATACGCAGTATTTT.

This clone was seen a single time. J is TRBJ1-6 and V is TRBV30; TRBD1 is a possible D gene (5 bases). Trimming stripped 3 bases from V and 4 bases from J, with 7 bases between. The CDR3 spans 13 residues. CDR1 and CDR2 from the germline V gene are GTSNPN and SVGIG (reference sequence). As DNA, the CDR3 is TGTGCCTGGAGGGGACTTTATAATTCACCCCTCCACTTT. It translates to CAWRGLYNSPLHF.

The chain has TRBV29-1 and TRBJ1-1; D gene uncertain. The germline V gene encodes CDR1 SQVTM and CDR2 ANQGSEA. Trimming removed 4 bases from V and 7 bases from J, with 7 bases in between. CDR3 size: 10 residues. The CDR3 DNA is TGCAGCGTTGCCCAGATTGAAGCTTTCTTT. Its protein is CSVAQIEAFF.

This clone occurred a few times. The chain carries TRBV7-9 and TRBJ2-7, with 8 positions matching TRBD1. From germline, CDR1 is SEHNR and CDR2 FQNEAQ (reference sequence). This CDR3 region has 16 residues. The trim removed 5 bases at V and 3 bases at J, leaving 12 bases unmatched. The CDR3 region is CASSKTLGQGGYEQYF. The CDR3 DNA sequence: TGTGCCAGCAGCAAGACGTTAGGACAGGGCGGCTACGAGCAGTACTTC.

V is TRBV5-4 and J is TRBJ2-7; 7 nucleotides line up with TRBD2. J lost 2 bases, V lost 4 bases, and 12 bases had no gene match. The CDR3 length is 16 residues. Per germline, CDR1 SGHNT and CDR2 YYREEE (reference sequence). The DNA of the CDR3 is TGTGCCAGCAGCCCGGCCGGGGGGAGAAATACCTACGAGCAGTACTTC. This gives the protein CASSPAGGRNTYEQYF.

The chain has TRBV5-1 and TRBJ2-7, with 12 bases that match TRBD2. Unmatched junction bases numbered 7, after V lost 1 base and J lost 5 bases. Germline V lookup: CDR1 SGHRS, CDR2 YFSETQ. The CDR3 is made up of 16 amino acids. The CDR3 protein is CASSLNLASGGDEQYF. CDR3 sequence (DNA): TGCGCCAGCAGCTTGAATCTGGCTAGCGGGGGGGACGAGCAGTACTTC.

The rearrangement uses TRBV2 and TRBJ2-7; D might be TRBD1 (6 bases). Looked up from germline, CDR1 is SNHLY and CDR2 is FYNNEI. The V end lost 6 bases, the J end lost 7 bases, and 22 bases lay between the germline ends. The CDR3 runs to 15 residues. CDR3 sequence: CASRLRWVGAREQYF. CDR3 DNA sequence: TGTGCCAGCAGGCTGCGGTGGGTGGGGGCGCGGGAGCAGTACTTC. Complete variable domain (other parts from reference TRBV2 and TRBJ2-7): EPEVTQTPSHQVTQMGQEVILRCVPISNHLYFYWYRQILGQKVEFLVSFYNNEISEKSEIFDDQFSVERPDGSNFTLKIRSTKLEDSAMYFCASRLRWVGAREQYFGPGTRLTVT.

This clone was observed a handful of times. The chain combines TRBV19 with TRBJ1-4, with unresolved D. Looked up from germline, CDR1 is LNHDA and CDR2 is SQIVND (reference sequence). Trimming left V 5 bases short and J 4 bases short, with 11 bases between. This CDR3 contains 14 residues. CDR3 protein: CASSSPARNEKLFF. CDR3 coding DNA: TGTGCCAGTAGTTCTCCCGCCCGTAATGAAAAACTGTTTTTT.

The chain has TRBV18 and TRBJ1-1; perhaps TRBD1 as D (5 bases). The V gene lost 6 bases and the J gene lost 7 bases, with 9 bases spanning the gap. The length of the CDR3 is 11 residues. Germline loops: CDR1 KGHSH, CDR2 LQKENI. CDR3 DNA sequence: TGTGCCAGCTCGCGGGGGAATGAAGCTTTCTTT. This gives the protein CASSRGNEAFF.

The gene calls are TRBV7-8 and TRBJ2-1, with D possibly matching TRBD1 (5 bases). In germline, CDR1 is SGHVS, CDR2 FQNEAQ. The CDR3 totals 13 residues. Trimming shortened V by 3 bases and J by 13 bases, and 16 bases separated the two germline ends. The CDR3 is CASSLGRENPQFF. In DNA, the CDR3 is TGTGCCAGCAGCTTGGGGCGTGAAAACCCACAGTTCTTC.

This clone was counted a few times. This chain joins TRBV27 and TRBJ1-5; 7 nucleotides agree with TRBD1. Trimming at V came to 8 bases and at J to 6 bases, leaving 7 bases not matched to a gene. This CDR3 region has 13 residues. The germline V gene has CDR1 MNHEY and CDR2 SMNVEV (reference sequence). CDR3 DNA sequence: TGTGCCAGCCGGGGGCAGGGGGGTCAGCCCCAGCATTTT. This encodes CASRGQGGQPQHF.

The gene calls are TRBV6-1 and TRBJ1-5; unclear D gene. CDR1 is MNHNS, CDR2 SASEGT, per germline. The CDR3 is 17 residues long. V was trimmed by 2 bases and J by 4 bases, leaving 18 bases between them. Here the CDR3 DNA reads TGTGCCAGCAGTGAATGGGTTCAATACACCAATAATCAGCCCCAGCATTTT. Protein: CASSEWVQYTNNQPQHF.

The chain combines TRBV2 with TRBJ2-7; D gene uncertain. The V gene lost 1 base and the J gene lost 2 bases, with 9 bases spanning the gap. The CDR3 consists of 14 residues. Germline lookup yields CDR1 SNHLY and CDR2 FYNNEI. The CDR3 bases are TGTGCCAGCAGTGAAGGATCCCTCGCCTACGAGCAGTACTTC. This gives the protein CASSEGSLAYEQYF.

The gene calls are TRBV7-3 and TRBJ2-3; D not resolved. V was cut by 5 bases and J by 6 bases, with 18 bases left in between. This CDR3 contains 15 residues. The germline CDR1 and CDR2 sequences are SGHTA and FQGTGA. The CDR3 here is CASSQQGTGSDTQYF. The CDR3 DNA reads TGTGCCAGCAGCCAACAAGGTACCGGGTCCGATACGCAGTATTTT. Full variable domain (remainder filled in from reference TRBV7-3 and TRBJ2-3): GAGVSQTPSNKVTEKGKYVELRCDPISGHTALYWYRQSLGQGPEFLIYFQGTGAADDSGLPNDRFFAVRPEGSVSTLKIQRTERGDSAVYLCASSQQGTGSDTQYFGPGTRLTVL.